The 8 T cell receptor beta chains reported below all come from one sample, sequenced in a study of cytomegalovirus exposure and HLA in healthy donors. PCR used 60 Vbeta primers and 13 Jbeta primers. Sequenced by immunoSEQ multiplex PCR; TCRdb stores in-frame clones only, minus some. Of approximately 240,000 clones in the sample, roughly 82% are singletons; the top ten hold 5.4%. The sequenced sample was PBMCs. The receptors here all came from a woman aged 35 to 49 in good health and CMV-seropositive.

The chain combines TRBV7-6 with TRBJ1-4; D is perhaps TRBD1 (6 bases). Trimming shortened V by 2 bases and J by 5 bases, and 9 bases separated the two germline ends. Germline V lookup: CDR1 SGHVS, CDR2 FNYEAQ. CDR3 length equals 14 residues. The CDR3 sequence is CASSLNRVNEKLFF. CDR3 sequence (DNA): TGTGCCAGCAGCTTAAACAGGGTCAATGAAAAACTGTTTTTT.

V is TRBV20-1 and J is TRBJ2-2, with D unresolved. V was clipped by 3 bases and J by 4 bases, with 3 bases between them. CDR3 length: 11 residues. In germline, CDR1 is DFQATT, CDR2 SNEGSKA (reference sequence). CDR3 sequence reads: CSARATGELFF. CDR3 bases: TGCAGTGCTAGGGCCACCGGGGAGCTGTTTTTT.

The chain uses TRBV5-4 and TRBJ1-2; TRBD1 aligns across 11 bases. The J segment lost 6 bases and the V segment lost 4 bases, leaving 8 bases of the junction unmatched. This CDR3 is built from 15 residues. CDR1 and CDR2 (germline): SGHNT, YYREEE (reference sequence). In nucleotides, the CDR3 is TGTGCCAGCAGCCCAGGACAGGGGGCTTCCAATGGCTACACCTTC. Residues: CASSPGQGASNGYTF.

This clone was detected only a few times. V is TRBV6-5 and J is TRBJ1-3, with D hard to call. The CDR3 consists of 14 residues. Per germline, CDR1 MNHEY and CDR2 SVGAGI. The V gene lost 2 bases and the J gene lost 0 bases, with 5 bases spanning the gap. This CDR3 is CASSYGRSGNTIYF. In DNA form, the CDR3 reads TGTGCCAGCAGTTACGGGCGCTCTGGAAACACCATATATTTT.

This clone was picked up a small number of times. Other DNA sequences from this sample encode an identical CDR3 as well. Written as DNA, the CDR3 is TGTGCCTGGGGGACTAGCGGTTACAATGAGCAGTTCTTC. It encodes CAWGTSGYNEQFF. The chain joins TRBV30 to TRBJ2-1, with TRBD2 identical over 11 bases. Germline V gene lookup returns CDR1 GTSNPN and CDR2 SVGIG (reference sequence). V was pared by 5 bases and J by 4 bases, with 1 base of the junction left unmatched. The CDR3 runs 13 residues.

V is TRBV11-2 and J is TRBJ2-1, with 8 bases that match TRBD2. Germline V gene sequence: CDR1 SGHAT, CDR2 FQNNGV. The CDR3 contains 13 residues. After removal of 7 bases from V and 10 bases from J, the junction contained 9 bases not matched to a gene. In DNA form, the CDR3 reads TGTGCCAGCAACCAGATAGCGGGGAGAGAGCAGTTCTTC. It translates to CASNQIAGREQFF. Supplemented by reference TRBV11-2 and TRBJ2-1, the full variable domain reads EAGVAQSPRYKIIEKRQSVAFWCNPISGHATLYWYQQILGQGPKLLIQFQNNGVVDDSQLPKDRFSAERLKGVDSTLKIQPAKLEDSAVYLCASNQIAGREQFFGPGTRLTVL.

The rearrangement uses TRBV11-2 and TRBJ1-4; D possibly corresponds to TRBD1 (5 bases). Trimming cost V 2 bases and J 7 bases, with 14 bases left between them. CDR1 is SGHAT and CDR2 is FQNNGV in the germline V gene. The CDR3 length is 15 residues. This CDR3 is CASSLIGGRGEKLFF. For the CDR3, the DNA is TGTGCCAGCAGCTTAATCGGGGGAAGGGGTGAAAAACTGTTTTTT.

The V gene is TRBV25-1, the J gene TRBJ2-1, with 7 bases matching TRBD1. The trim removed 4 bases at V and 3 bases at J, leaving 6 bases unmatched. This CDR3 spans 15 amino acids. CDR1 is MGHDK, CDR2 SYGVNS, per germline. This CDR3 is CASSVGAGGYNEQFF. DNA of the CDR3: TGTGCCAGCAGTGTTGGGGCAGGGGGCTACAATGAGCAGTTCTTC.